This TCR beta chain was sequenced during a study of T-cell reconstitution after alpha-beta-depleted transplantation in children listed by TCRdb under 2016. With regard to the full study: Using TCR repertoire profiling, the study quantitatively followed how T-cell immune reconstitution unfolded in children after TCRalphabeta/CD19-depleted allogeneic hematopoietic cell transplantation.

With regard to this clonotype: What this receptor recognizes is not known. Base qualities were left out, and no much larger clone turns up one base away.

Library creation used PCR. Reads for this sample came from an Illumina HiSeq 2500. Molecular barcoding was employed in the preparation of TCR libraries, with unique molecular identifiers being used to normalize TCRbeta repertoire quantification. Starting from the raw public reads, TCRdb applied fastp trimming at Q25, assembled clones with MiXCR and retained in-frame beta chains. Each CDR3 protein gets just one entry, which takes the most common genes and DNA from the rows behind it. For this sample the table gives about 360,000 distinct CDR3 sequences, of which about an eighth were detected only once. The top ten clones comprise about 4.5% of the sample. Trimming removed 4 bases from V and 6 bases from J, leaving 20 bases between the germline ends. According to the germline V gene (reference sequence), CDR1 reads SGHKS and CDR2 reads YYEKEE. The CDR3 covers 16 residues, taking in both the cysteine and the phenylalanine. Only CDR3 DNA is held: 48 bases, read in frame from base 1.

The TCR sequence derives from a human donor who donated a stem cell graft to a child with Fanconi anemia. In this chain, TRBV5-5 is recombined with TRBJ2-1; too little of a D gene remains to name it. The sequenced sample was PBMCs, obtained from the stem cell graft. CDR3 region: CASSPIETTVVNEQFF. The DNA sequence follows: TGTGCCAGCAGCCCGATCGAGACAACGGTAGTCAATGAGCAGTTCTTC.